A selection of T cell receptor beta chains follows, all from one sample in a study of blood T cells in healthy people across ages. TCRdb passed the 5' RACE reads through MiXCR, listing each CDR3 protein once. There are roughly 700,000 distinct CDR3 sequences in the sample; roughly 30% occur only once, and over 15% lies in the top ten. Material for sequencing was blood. Receptor source: a woman older than 75 in good health. The CDR3 runs from the conserved cysteine through the conserved F or W. The D gene is left open where the match is weak. Clone size, where shown, is once, few, many, or a class for clones that have expanded.

CDR3 protein: CASSRRGGGTNEQFF
CDR3 DNA: TGTGCCAGCAGCCGACGGGGCGGGGGAACGAATGAGCAGTTCTTC
clone size: few
J gene: TRBJ2-1
V gene: TRBV3-1
D gene: TRBD2

CDR3 protein: CSAPGPGGEQYF
CDR3 DNA: TGCAGTGCTCCGGGACCGGGCGGGGAGCAGTACTTC
clone size: .
J gene: TRBJ2-7
V gene: TRBV20-1
D gene: .

CDR3 protein: CASSRGPRSNQPQHF
CDR3 DNA: TGTGCCAGCAGCCGCGGGCCGAGGAGCAATCAGCCCCAGCATTTT
clone size: few
J gene: TRBJ1-5
V gene: TRBV5-6
D gene: .

CDR3 protein: CASSQDSRDSGVVF
CDR3 DNA: TGTGCCAGCAGCCAAGATTCTCGGGACAGTGGGGTTGTCTTC
clone size: .
J gene: TRBJ2-1
V gene: TRBV3-1
D gene: TRBD1

CDR3 protein: CASSLPLGDRSNNEQFF
CDR3 DNA: TGTGCCAGCAGCTTGCCTCTGGGGGATCGATCGAACAATGAGCAGTTCTTC
clone size: .
J gene: TRBJ2-1
V gene: TRBV7-9
D gene: .

CDR3 protein: CASSSRDRGYNEQFF
CDR3 DNA: TGTGCCAGCAGCTCCCGGGACAGGGGTTACAATGAGCAGTTCTTC
clone size: many
J gene: TRBJ2-1
V gene: TRBV7-3
D gene: TRBD1

CDR3 protein: CSASYDQTYEQYF
CDR3 DNA: TGCAGTGCTAGTTATGACCAGACCTACGAGCAGTACTTC
clone size: .
J gene: TRBJ2-7
V gene: TRBV20-1
D gene: .

CDR3 protein: CASSTGQSYSSYEQYF
CDR3 DNA: TGTGCCAGCAGTACTGGACAGTCCTATAGCTCCTACGAGCAGTACTTC
clone size: many
J gene: TRBJ2-7
V gene: TRBV6-6
D gene: .

CDR3 protein: CASSYLAGDWADTQYF
CDR3 DNA: TGTGCCAGCAGTTACTTAGCGGGAGATTGGGCAGATACGCAGTATTTT
clone size: .
J gene: TRBJ2-3
V gene: TRBV6-5
D gene: TRBD2

CDR3 protein: CAWSPARTDTQYF
CDR3 DNA: TGTGCCTGGAGTCCAGCGCGCACAGATACGCAGTATTTT
clone size: few
J gene: TRBJ2-3
V gene: TRBV30
D gene: .

CDR3 protein: CAWDAGVRRDDEQFF
CDR3 DNA: TGTGCCTGGGACGCGGGGGTCCGACGGGACGATGAGCAGTTCTTC
clone size: once
J gene: TRBJ2-1
V gene: TRBV30
D gene: TRBD2

CDR3 protein: CASSTGQDNEKLFF
CDR3 DNA: TGCGCCAGCAGCACCGGACAGGATAATGAAAAACTGTTTTTT
clone size: .
J gene: TRBJ1-4
V gene: TRBV5-1
D gene: TRBD1

CDR3 protein: CSARLPGTQETQYF
CDR3 DNA: TGCAGTGCTAGACTCCCCGGGACACAAGAGACCCAGTACTTC
clone size: .
J gene: TRBJ2-5
V gene: TRBV20-1
D gene: .

CDR3 protein: CASSVGTQGGETQYF
CDR3 DNA: TGTGCCAGCAGCGTCGGGACACAAGGGGGAGAGACCCAGTACTTC
clone size: many
J gene: TRBJ2-5
V gene: TRBV9
D gene: .

CDR3 protein: CSVDYRKEQYF
CDR3 DNA: TGCAGCGTTGATTATAGGAAGGAGCAGTACTTC
clone size: many
J gene: TRBJ2-7
V gene: TRBV29-1
D gene: .

CDR3 protein: CASSYGRENYGYTF
CDR3 DNA: TGTGCCAGCAGTTACGGGAGAGAGAACTATGGCTACACCTTC
clone size: .
J gene: TRBJ1-2
V gene: TRBV6-5
D gene: .

CDR3 protein: CASSLYGGTNYNEQFF
CDR3 DNA: TGTGCCAGCAGTTTATACGGGGGCACGAACTACAATGAGCAGTTCTTC
clone size: .
J gene: TRBJ2-1
V gene: TRBV28
D gene: .

CDR3 protein: CASSEFQGSSTEAFF
CDR3 DNA: TGTGCCAGCAGTGAATTCCAGGGGAGCTCCACTGAAGCTTTCTTT
clone size: .
J gene: TRBJ1-1
V gene: TRBV7-9
D gene: .

CDR3 protein: CASSLALTYEQYF
CDR3 DNA: TGTGCCAGCAGCTTAGCTCTGACCTACGAGCAGTACTTC
clone size: many
J gene: TRBJ2-7
V gene: TRBV7-8
D gene: .

CDR3 protein: CASSQGDSGGPPYEQYF
CDR3 DNA: TGTGCCAGCAGCCAAGGAGATAGCGGGGGGCCACCTTACGAGCAGTACTTC
clone size: .
J gene: TRBJ2-7
V gene: TRBV4-2
D gene: TRBD2

CDR3 protein: CASRAFVDTQYF
CDR3 DNA: TGTGCCAGCAGGGCTTTCGTGGATACGCAGTATTTT
clone size: .
J gene: TRBJ2-3
V gene: TRBV28
D gene: .

CDR3 protein: CATSRETTGTGLYEQYF
CDR3 DNA: TGTGCCACCAGCAGAGAGACCACCGGGACAGGGCTTTACGAGCAGTACTTC
clone size: many
J gene: TRBJ2-7
V gene: TRBV15
D gene: TRBD1

CDR3 protein: CASGKESSYNEQFF
CDR3 DNA: TGTGCTAGTGGTAAAGAGAGCTCCTACAATGAGCAGTTCTTC
clone size: many
J gene: TRBJ2-1
V gene: TRBV12-5
D gene: .

CDR3 protein: CASSPGLAGTGELFF
CDR3 DNA: TGTGCCAGCAGCCCGGGACTAGCGGGGACCGGGGAGCTGTTTTTT
clone size: many
J gene: TRBJ2-2
V gene: TRBV7-2
D gene: TRBD2

CDR3 protein: CAWSSGGGAAEYGYTF
CDR3 DNA: TGTGCCTGGAGTTCCGGCGGCGGGGCAGCAGAATATGGCTACACCTTC
clone size: many
J gene: TRBJ1-2
V gene: TRBV30
D gene: .

CDR3 protein: CASSLGDRGDRMQYF
CDR3 DNA: TGTGCCAGCAGCTTAGGGGACAGGGGAGATCGAATGCAGTATTTT
clone size: many
J gene: TRBJ2-3
V gene: TRBV7-9
D gene: TRBD1

CDR3 protein: CASTDYTGELFF
CDR3 DNA: TGTGCCAGCACCGACTACACCGGGGAGCTGTTTTTT
clone size: .
J gene: TRBJ2-2
V gene: TRBV6-1
D gene: .

CDR3 protein: CASSPRTTGSYGYTF
CDR3 DNA: TGTGCCAGCAGTCCTCGAACGACAGGGTCCTATGGCTACACCTTC
clone size: .
J gene: TRBJ1-2
V gene: TRBV2
D gene: TRBD1

CDR3 protein: CASSLASGGGPTDTQYF
CDR3 DNA: TGTGCCAGCAGCTTAGCGAGCGGGGGGGGTCCCACAGATACGCAGTATTTT
clone size: many
J gene: TRBJ2-3
V gene: TRBV7-2
D gene: TRBD2

CDR3 protein: CASSFVGPDSPLHF
CDR3 DNA: TGCGCCAGCAGCTTCGTGGGGCCGGATTCACCCCTCCACTTT
clone size: many
J gene: TRBJ1-6
V gene: TRBV5-1
D gene: .

CDR3 protein: CSAGTSRADTQYF
CDR3 DNA: TGCAGTGCTGGAACTAGCAGAGCAGATACGCAGTATTTT
clone size: .
J gene: TRBJ2-3
V gene: TRBV20-1
D gene: .

CDR3 protein: CASRGGVGSYEQYF
CDR3 DNA: TGTGCCAGCAGGGGGGGAGTGGGGAGCTACGAGCAGTACTTC
clone size: many
J gene: TRBJ2-7
V gene: TRBV28
D gene: .

CDR3 protein: CSAKTQGIEAFF
CDR3 DNA: TGCAGTGCTAAGACCCAGGGGATTGAAGCTTTCTTT
clone size: few
J gene: TRBJ1-1
V gene: TRBV20-1
D gene: .

CDR3 protein: CASSLEAGWQEAFF
CDR3 DNA: TGTGCCAGCAGCTTGGAGGCTGGATGGCAAGAAGCTTTCTTT
clone size: few
J gene: TRBJ1-1
V gene: TRBV5-4
D gene: .

CDR3 protein: CSACGAGVFYNEQYF
CDR3 DNA: TGCAGTGCTTGTGGGGCAGGGGTCTTCTACAATGAGCAGTACTTC
clone size: .
J gene: TRBJ2-7
V gene: TRBV20-1
D gene: .

CDR3 protein: CASSGSGGSRYEQYF
CDR3 DNA: TGTGCCAGCTCCGGTAGCGGGGGGTCGAGATACGAGCAGTACTTC
clone size: many
J gene: TRBJ2-7
V gene: TRBV18
D gene: TRBD2

CDR3 protein: CASSPRLAGYEEQYF
CDR3 DNA: TGTGCCAGCAGCCCAAGACTAGCGGGATACGAAGAGCAGTACTTC
clone size: few
J gene: TRBJ2-4
V gene: TRBV7-6
D gene: TRBD2

CDR3 protein: CASRPQGGWQAFF
CDR3 DNA: TGTGCCAGCAGACCCCAGGGGGGGTGGCAAGCTTTCTTT
clone size: .
J gene: TRBJ1-1
V gene: TRBV6-2/TRBV6-3
D gene: TRBD1

CDR3 protein: CASSLVGTGIALF
CDR3 DNA: .
clone size: .
J gene: TRBJ2-5
V gene: TRBV7-2
D gene: .

CDR3 protein: CASGGGTGSYEQYF
CDR3 DNA: TGTGCCAGCGGCGGGGGGACAGGCTCCTACGAGCAGTACTTC
clone size: many
J gene: TRBJ2-7
V gene: TRBV7-2
D gene: .

CDR3 protein: CASSPKDGVGYTF
CDR3 DNA: TGTGCCAGCTCACCCAAGGACGGCGTAGGCTACACCTTC
clone size: many
J gene: TRBJ1-2
V gene: TRBV18
D gene: .

CDR3 protein: CSVEDAGGVGNQPQHF
CDR3 DNA: TGCAGCGTTGAAGATGCGGGGGGAGTTGGCAATCAGCCCCAGCATTTT
clone size: many
J gene: TRBJ1-5
V gene: TRBV29-1
D gene: .

CDR3 protein: CASRGWGGLNEQFF
CDR3 DNA: TGTGCCAGCAGGGGATGGGGGGGGTTAAATGAGCAGTTCTTC
clone size: few
J gene: TRBJ2-1
V gene: TRBV2
D gene: TRBD2

CDR3 protein: CATSSLTSGGRETQYF
CDR3 DNA: TGTGCCACCAGCAGTCTCACTAGCGGGGGGAGGGAGACCCAGTACTTC
clone size: many
J gene: TRBJ2-5
V gene: TRBV15
D gene: TRBD2

CDR3 protein: CASSQGGGGGSTDTQYF
CDR3 DNA: TGCGCCAGCAGCCAAGGAGGTGGGGGGGGTAGCACAGATACGCAGTATTTT
clone size: many
J gene: TRBJ2-3
V gene: TRBV4-3
D gene: TRBD2

CDR3 protein: CSVDRQGNNEQYF
CDR3 DNA: TGCAGCGTTGATAGGCAGGGCAACAATGAGCAGTACTTC
clone size: few
J gene: TRBJ2-7
V gene: TRBV29-1
D gene: .

CDR3 protein: CSARKTSGYTDTQYF
CDR3 DNA: TGCAGTGCTAGAAAGACTAGCGGGTACACAGATACGCAGTATTTT
clone size: many
J gene: TRBJ2-3
V gene: TRBV20-1
D gene: TRBD2

CDR3 protein: CSVAQGPYEQYF
CDR3 DNA: TGCAGCGTTGCCCAGGGTCCCTACGAGCAGTACTTC
clone size: many
J gene: TRBJ2-7
V gene: TRBV29-1
D gene: .

CDR3 protein: CASSYSPGSSYNEQFF
CDR3 DNA: TGTGCCAGCAGTTATTCCCCGGGAAGCTCCTATAATGAGCAGTTCTTC
clone size: .
J gene: TRBJ2-1
V gene: TRBV6-5
D gene: .

CDR3 protein: CASSPPGAGHNEQFF
CDR3 DNA: TGTGCCAGCAGCCCCCCGGGAGCGGGACACAATGAGCAGTTCTTC
clone size: .
J gene: TRBJ2-1
V gene: TRBV7-9
D gene: TRBD2

CDR3 protein: CSARPTTSTDTQYF
CDR3 DNA: TGCAGTGCTAGACCTACAACTAGCACAGATACGCAGTATTTT
clone size: .
J gene: TRBJ2-3
V gene: TRBV20-1
D gene: .

CDR3 protein: CASSSTGSGSPLHF
CDR3 DNA: TGTGCCAGCAGCTCGACAGGGTCCGGCTCACCCCTCCACTTT
clone size: many
J gene: TRBJ1-6
V gene: TRBV7-2
D gene: TRBD1

CDR3 protein: CASSEDRGMEETQYF
CDR3 DNA: TGTGCCAGCAGTGAAGACAGGGGGATGGAAGAGACCCAGTACTTC
clone size: many
J gene: TRBJ2-5
V gene: TRBV2
D gene: TRBD1

CDR3 protein: CASSIVSGYTF
CDR3 DNA: TGTGCCAGCAGTATCGTTTCCGGCTACACCTTC
clone size: many
J gene: TRBJ1-2
V gene: TRBV2
D gene: .